This entry features one T cell receptor beta chain sequence. The data stem from a study of blood T cell repertoires in COVID-19. Libraries were prepared by immunoSEQ multiplex PCR; TCRdb keeps only in-frame clonotypes and omits some of them. Among over 200,000 clones, over 70% were seen once, and the ten largest hold about 4%. This receptor was identified in a young woman who had been exposed to COVID-19. What was sequenced was PBMCs or T cells enriched from blood (not recorded which).

The CDR3 protein is CASSLFTQTSGSAGELFF. The CDR3 DNA reads TGTGCCAGCAGCTTATTTACCCAAACTAGCGGAAGCGCCGGGGAGCTGTTTTTT. The rearrangement uses TRBV7-6 and TRBJ2-2, with 8 bases lining up with TRBD2. This CDR3 is 18 amino acids long. Germline V gene lookup returns CDR1 SGHVS and CDR2 FNYEAQ. V shed 2 bases, J shed 6 bases, and the junction held 14 bases outside the gene matches.